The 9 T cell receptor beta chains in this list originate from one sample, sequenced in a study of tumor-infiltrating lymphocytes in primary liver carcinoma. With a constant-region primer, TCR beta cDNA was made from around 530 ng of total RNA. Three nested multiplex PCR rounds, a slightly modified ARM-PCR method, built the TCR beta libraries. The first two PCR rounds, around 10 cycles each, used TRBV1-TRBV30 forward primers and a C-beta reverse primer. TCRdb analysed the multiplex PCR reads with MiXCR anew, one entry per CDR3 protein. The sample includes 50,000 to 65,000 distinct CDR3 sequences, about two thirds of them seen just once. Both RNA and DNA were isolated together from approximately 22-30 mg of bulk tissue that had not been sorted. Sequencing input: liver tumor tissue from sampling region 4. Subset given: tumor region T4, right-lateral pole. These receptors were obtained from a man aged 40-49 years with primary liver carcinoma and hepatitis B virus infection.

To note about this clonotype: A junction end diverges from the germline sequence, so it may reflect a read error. CDR3 sequence: CAISQDMSGFHNEQFF. The CDR3 DNA follows: TGCGCCATCAGCCAAGATATGAGCGGGTTTCACAATGAGCAGTTCTTC. The chain recombines TRBV4-3 with TRBJ2-1; D might be TRBD2 (6 bases). Germline V gives CDR1 LGHNA, CDR2 YSLEER. The CDR3 covers 16 residues.

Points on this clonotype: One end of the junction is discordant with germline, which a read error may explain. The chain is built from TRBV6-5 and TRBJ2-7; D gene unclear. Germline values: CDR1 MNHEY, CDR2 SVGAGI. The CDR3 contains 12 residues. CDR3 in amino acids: CTTQDGRSEQYF. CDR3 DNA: TGTACCACCCAGGACGGACGGAGTGAGCAATACTTC.

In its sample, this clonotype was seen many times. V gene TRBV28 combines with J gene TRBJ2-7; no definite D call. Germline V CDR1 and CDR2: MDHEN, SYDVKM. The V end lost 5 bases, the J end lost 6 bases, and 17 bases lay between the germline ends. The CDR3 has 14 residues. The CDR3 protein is CASSPETPDGEQYF. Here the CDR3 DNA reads TGTGCCAGCAGTCCGGAGACTCCCGATGGCGAGCAGTACTTC.

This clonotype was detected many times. The CDR3 nucleotides read TGTGCCTCAGCCCAGGGAACTGGAAACACCATATATTTT. It translates to CASAQGTGNTIYF. The chain joins TRBV11-2 to TRBJ1-3; D possibly corresponds to TRBD1 (5 bases). The CDR3 extends over 13 amino acids. The V gene's germline CDR1 is SGHAT and CDR2 FQNNGV. V was pared by 11 bases and J by 2 bases, with 13 bases between.

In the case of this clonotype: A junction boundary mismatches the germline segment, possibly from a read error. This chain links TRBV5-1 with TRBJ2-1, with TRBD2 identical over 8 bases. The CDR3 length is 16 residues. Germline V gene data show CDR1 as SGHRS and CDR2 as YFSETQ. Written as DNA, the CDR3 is TGCACCAGCACACACGGGCTAGCGGGCATCTACAATGAGCAGTTCTTC. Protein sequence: CTSTHGLAGIYNEQFF.

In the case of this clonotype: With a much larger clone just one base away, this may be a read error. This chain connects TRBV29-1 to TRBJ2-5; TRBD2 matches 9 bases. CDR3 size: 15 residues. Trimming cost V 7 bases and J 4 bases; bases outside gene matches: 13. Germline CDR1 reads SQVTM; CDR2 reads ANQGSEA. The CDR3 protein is CSAYGTSFVGETQYF. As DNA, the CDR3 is TGCAGCGCCTACGGGACTAGCTTCGTTGGAGAGACCCAGTACTTC.

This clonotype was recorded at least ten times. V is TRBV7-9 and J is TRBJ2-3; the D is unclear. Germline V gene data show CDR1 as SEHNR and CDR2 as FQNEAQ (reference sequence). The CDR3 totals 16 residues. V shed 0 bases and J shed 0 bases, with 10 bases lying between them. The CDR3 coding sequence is TGTGCCAGCAGCTTAGCGGCAGGACCCAGCACAGATACGCAGTATTTT. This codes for CASSLAAGPSTDTQYF.

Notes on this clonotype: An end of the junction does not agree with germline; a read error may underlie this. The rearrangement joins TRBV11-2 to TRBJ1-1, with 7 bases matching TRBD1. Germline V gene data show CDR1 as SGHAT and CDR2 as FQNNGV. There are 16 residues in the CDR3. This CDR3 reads CASSPSRGLVKTEVLF. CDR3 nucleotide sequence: TGTGCCAGCAGCCCATCCAGGGGGTTGGTGAAGACTGAAGTTCTCTTT.

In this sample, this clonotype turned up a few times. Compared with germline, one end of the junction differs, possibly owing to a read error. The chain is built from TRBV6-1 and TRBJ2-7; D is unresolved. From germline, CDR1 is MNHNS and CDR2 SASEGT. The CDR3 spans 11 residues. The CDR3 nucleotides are TGTGCCAGCGCTAAGGTCTACGAGCAGTATTTC. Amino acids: CASAKVYEQYF.